This is a list of T cell receptor beta chains from one sample in a study of T cells after yellow fever vaccination. TCRdb analysed the 5' RACE reads with MiXCR anew, one entry per CDR3 protein. The data contain some 600,000 distinct CDR3 sequences, approximately 13% of them singletons. The sequenced sample was PBMCs, obtained on the day of the yellow fever booster vaccination. The receptors originated from a man aged 25 to 40 who received the YFV17D yellow fever vaccine. The CDR3 runs from the conserved cysteine through the conserved F or W. A D gene is named only where the DNA matches it firmly. Part of the rows lack a size; the others show once, few, many or a class for expanded clones.

CDR3nt	CDR3aa	abundance	d_gene	j_gene	v_gene
TGTGCCAGCAACGACCGGGCCTACGAGCAGTACTTC	CASNDRAYEQYF	-	-	TRBJ2-7	TRBV2
TGCAGTGCTAGAGATCTCAAGAGGGGTTCACTCTACGAGCAGTACTTC	CSARDLKRGSLYEQYF	few	-	TRBJ2-7	TRBV20-1
TGTGCCAGCAGTTTATTTGTCGGCGGAGAAGTGGTATTC	CASSLFVGGEVVF	few	-	TRBJ2-1	TRBV28
TGTGCCAGCAGCCGACAGGGGAATGAGCAGTTCTTC	CASSRQGNEQFF	many	TRBD1	TRBJ2-1	TRBV9
TGTGCCTGGAGGCTCCCCGCGGGGGGACAGGAAAGGTGCACCTTC	CAWRLPAGGQERCTF	-	TRBD1	TRBJ1-2	TRBV30
TGTGCCAGCAGGCTGACTAGCTTAGCAGATACGCAGTATTTT	CASRLTSLADTQYF	few	TRBD2	TRBJ2-3	TRBV6-1
TGCAGCGAGGGACTAGGGTTGTACAATGAGCAGTTCTTC	CSEGLGLYNEQFF	-	TRBD2	TRBJ2-1	TRBV29-1
TGCTGCGTGGAGATGGACAGGGCCAGGAAGGGGTATGGCTACACCTTC	CCVEMDRARKGYGYTF	-	TRBD1	TRBJ1-2	TRBV29-1
TGTGCCATCAGTGTCGGGAGGGAAGAGCAGTACTTC	CAISVGREEQYF	few	TRBD2	TRBJ2-7	TRBV10-3
TGTGCCAGCAGCCTCTTGGGACCGGTGGGGGAGCAGTACTTC	CASSLLGPVGEQYF	few	-	TRBJ2-7	TRBV6-2/TRBV6-3
TGTGCCAGCAGCCAAGCCCAGACAGGGGGCGACGAGCAGTACTTC	CASSQAQTGGDEQYF	many	TRBD1	TRBJ2-7	TRBV4-2
TGTGCCAGCAGCTTATCCCTTAGCGGAGATACGCAGTATTTT	CASSLSLSGDTQYF	-	-	TRBJ2-3	TRBV5-4
TGTGCCAGCAGCGGCTTAGGGGGACAAGAGACCCAGTACTTC	CASSGLGGQETQYF	few	-	TRBJ2-5	TRBV9
TGTGCCAGCAGCCGAATGTCCGGCTCGCCCTACGAGCAGTACTTC	CASSRMSGSPYEQYF	-	-	TRBJ2-7	TRBV19
TGCGCCAGCAGCTTGGAGGCCCCGGGAACCGGGGAGCTGTTTTTT	CASSLEAPGTGELFF	-	-	TRBJ2-2	TRBV5-1
TGCAGTGCTAGGGGGCGGGGTGATACGCAGTATTTT	CSARGRGDTQYF	few	-	TRBJ2-3	TRBV20-1
TGCAGTGCCCCAAGCCCCCCTTCTGAAGCTTTCTTT	CSAPSPPSEAFF	-	-	TRBJ1-1	TRBV20-1
TGCGCCAGCAGCTTGGTGCCAGGGGGGGAGCAGTACTTC	CASSLVPGGEQYF	few	-	TRBJ2-7	TRBV5-1
TGTGCCAGCAGTTACGCAGGGGTGAGCAATGAGCAGTTCTTC	CASSYAGVSNEQFF	-	-	TRBJ2-1	TRBV6-5
TGCGCCAGCAGCCCCGGAAACGGGGACACCGGGGAGCTGTTTTTT	CASSPGNGDTGELFF	few	-	TRBJ2-2	TRBV5-1
TGCGCCAGCAGCCAAGATCCAGGGGCCTCGGGAGGCTACACCTTC	CASSQDPGASGGYTF	-	-	TRBJ1-2	TRBV4-3
TGTGCCATCTCTGCGGGAGGGATAAATGAGCAGTTCTTC	CAISAGGINEQFF	few	TRBD2	TRBJ2-1	TRBV10-3
TGTGCCAGCAGCCGTGACAGGGGCGTCGTAGGTGGCTACACCTTC	CASSRDRGVVGGYTF	-	TRBD1	TRBJ1-2	TRBV14
TGCGCCAGCAGCTTGCAAAGCTTATCGGAGACCCAGTACTTC	CASSLQSLSETQYF	few	-	TRBJ2-5	TRBV5-1
TGTGCCAGCAGCCAAGGGCCGGGGGGGACGCAGTATTTT	CASSQGPGGTQYF	-	TRBD2	TRBJ2-3	TRBV14
TGTGCCAGCAGCTTCACTCTAGCGGGGGATACGCAGTATTTT	CASSFTLAGDTQYF	few	TRBD2	TRBJ2-3	TRBV7-9
TGTGCCAGCAGACTGAGGTACTCTGGGGCCAACGTCCTGACTTTC	CASRLRYSGANVLTF	few	-	TRBJ2-6	TRBV6-1
TGTGCCAGCAGCTTCGAGACAGGGGATTCGTCGAAGAATGGCTACACCTTC	CASSFETGDSSKNGYTF	few	TRBD1	TRBJ1-2	TRBV5-8
TGTGCCAGCAGCTTGGTGTTGGTCAAAAACATTCAGTACTTC	CASSLVLVKNIQYF	few	-	TRBJ2-4	TRBV5-6
TGCGCCAGCAGCTTGTTTGGGGAACGGGCCGGGGAGCTGTTTTTT	CASSLFGERAGELFF	-	-	TRBJ2-2	TRBV5-1
TGTGCCAGCACCAGTCAAAACACAGATACGCAGTATTTT	CASTSQNTDTQYF	-	-	TRBJ2-3	TRBV27
TGTGCCAGCAGCTTATCGGGACAGGGGGCACGGCCCCAGCATTTT	CASSLSGQGARPQHF	few	TRBD1	TRBJ1-5	TRBV7-2
TGTGCCAGCAGGGGGGGCAACGTGGCAGATACGCAGTATTTT	CASRGGNVADTQYF	few	-	TRBJ2-3	TRBV3-1
TGTGCCAGTACACCAAAGAATCTAGCGGAGGGGGGAGCCAAAAACATTCAGTACTTC	CASTPKNLAEGGAKNIQYF	few	-	TRBJ2-4	TRBV27
TGTGCCAGCAGCTTATCAACCCACTACGAGCAGTACTTC	CASSLSTHYEQYF	-	-	TRBJ2-7	TRBV7-8
TGTGCCAGCAGTTTTTCCCCTGGGGCCAACGTCCTGACTTTC	CASSFSPGANVLTF	-	-	TRBJ2-6	TRBV27
TGCAGTGCTAGGGCGGGAGTTTTCAAGACCCAGTACTTC	CSARAGVFKTQYF	-	TRBD2	TRBJ2-5	TRBV20-1
TGTGCCAGCAGCTTAGTGGGACTAGAGGTCCCAGATACGCAGTATTTT	CASSLVGLEVPDTQYF	-	TRBD2	TRBJ2-3	TRBV7-8
TGTGCCAGCAGCACCAGGACTAGCGGGATATACAATGAGCAGTTCTTC	CASSTRTSGIYNEQFF	-	TRBD2	TRBJ2-1	TRBV7-6
TGTGCCAGCAGCTTCACTGTACTAGTAGTGGCCGGGGAGCTGTTTTTT	CASSFTVLVVAGELFF	few	-	TRBJ2-2	TRBV7-9
TGTGCCAGCAGCGTAGGGACTAGCGGGAGGGCCCGTAGTGAGCAGTTCTTC	CASSVGTSGRARSEQFF	-	TRBD2	TRBJ2-1	TRBV9
TGTGCCAGCAGCCGAGGGACAGGGGTCACAGATACGCAGTATTTT	CASSRGTGVTDTQYF	-	TRBD1	TRBJ2-3	TRBV7-2
TGTGCCAGCAGCCATCTCCCTGGGCGGGATGAGCAGTTCTTC	CASSHLPGRDEQFF	few	-	TRBJ2-1	TRBV14
TGTGCCATCAGTGAGTTGGAGACCCAGTACTTC	CAISELETQYF	few	-	TRBJ2-5	TRBV10-3
TGCGCCAGCAGCTTGGTGGCAGGGGAATACAATGAGCAGTTCTTC	CASSLVAGEYNEQFF	-	-	TRBJ2-1	TRBV5-1
TGCAGCGTTGACTGTCGGCAGGGTCGCGGGGACGAGCAGTACTTC	CSVDCRQGRGDEQYF	-	-	TRBJ2-7	TRBV29-1
TGTGCCAGCAGCAAGCGGGAGGGGTTAGAAGGCGAGCAGTACTTC	CASSKREGLEGEQYF	-	TRBD2	TRBJ2-7	TRBV6-2/TRBV6-3
TGCAGTGCTAGAGGGAGTGCTGGCGAGCAGTACTTC	CSARGSAGEQYF	few	-	TRBJ2-7	TRBV20-1
TGTGCCAGCAGAGAGACAGCAACCCAAGAGACCCAGTACTTC	CASRETATQETQYF	few	-	TRBJ2-5	TRBV5-4
TGTGCCAGCAGCGTAGGCGGGAGCCCTCCCTACGAGCAGTACTTC	CASSVGGSPPYEQYF	-	TRBD2	TRBJ2-7	TRBV9
TGCAGTGTCGGGACTAGCGCCTACGAGCAGTACTTC	CSVGTSAYEQYF	few	TRBD2	TRBJ2-7	TRBV20-1
TGTGCCAGCAGTTCCCTTTCGGCGGGAGATCTCTACGAGCAGTACTTC	CASSSLSAGDLYEQYF	few	TRBD2	TRBJ2-7	TRBV28